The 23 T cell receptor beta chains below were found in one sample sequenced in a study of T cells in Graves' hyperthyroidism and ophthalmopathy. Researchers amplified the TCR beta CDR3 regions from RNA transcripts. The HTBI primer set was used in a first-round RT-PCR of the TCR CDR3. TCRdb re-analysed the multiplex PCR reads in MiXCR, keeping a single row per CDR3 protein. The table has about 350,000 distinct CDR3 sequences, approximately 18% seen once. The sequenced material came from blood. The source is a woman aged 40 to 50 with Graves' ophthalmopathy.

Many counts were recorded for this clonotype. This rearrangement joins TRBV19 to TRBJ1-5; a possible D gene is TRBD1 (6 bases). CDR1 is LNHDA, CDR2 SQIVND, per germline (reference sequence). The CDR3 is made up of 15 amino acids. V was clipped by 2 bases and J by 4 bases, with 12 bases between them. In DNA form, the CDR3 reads TGTGCCAGTAGTATACCCCCAGGGGCTAATCAGCCCCAGCATTTT. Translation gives CASSIPPGANQPQHF.

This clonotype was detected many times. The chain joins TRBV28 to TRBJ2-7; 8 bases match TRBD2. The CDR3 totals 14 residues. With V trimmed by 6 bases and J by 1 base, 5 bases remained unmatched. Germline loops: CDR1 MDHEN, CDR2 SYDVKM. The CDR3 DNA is TGTGCCAGCAGGTTCGGGGGGGAATCCTACGAGCAGTACTTC. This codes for CASRFGGESYEQYF.

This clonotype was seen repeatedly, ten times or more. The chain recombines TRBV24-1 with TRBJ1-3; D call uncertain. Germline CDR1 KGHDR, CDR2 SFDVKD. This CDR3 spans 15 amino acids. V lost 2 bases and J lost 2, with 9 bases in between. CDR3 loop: CATSDSSHAGNTIYF. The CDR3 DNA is TGTGCCACCAGTGATTCGAGTCACGCTGGAAACACCATATATTTT.

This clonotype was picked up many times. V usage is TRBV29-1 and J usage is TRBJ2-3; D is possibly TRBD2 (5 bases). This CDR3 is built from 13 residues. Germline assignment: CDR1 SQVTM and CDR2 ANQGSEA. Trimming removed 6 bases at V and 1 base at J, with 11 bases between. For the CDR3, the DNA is TGCAGCGTCGGATACGGGGGCACAGATACGCAGTATTTT. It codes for CSVGYGGTDTQYF.

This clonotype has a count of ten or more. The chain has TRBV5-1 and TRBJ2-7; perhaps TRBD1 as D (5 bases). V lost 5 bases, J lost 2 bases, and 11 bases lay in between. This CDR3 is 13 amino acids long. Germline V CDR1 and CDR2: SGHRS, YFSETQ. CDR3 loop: CASSRGDTYEQYF. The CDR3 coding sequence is TGCGCCAGCAGTAGGGGCGACACCTACGAGCAGTACTTC.

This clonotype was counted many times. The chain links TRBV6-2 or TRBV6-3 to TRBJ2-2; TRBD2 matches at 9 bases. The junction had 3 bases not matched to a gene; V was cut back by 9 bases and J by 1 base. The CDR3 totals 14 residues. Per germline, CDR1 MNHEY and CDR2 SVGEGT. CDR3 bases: TGTGCCAGTATAGCGGGAGTGAACACCGGGGAGCTGTTTTTT. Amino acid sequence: CASIAGVNTGELFF.

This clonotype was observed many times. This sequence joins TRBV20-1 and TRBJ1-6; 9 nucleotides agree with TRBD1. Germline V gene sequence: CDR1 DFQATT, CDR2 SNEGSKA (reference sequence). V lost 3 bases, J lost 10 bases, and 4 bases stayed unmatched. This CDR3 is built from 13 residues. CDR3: CSASYRGLSPLHF. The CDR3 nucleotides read TGCAGTGCTAGTTACAGGGGGCTCTCACCCCTCCACTTT.

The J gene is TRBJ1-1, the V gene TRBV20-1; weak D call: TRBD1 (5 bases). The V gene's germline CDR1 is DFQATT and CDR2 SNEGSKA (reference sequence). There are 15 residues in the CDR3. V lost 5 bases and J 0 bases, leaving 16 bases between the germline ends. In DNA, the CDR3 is TGCAGTGCTGGACTCAGCGGGACGGTGAACACTGAAGCTTTCTTT. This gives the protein CSAGLSGTVNTEAFF.

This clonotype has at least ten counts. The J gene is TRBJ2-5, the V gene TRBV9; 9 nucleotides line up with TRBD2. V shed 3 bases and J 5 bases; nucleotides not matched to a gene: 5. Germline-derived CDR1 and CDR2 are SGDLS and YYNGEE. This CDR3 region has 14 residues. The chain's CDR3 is CASSGAGGWETQYF. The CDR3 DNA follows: TGTGCCAGCAGCGGAGCGGGAGGTTGGGAGACCCAGTACTTC. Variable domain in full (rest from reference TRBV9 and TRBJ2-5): DSGVTQTPKHLITATGQRVTLRCSPRSGDLSVYWYQQSLDQGLQFLIQYYNGEERAKGNILERFSAQQFPDLHSELNLSSLELGDSALYFCASSGAGGWETQYFGPGTRLLVL.

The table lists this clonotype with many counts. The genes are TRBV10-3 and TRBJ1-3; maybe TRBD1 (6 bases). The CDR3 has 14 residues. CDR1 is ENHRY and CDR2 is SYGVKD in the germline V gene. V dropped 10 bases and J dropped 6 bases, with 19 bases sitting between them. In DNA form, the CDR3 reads TGTGCCACCCGCCTACAGGGAGTGGAAAACACCATATATTTT. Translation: CATRLQGVENTIYF.

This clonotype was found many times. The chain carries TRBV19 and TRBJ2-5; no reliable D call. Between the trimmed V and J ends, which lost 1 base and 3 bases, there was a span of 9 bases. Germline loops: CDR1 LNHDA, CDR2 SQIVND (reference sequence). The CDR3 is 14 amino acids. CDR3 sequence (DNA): TGTGCCAGTAGTATAGCCTCGGGTAAAGAGACCCAGTACTTC. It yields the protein CASSIASGKETQYF.

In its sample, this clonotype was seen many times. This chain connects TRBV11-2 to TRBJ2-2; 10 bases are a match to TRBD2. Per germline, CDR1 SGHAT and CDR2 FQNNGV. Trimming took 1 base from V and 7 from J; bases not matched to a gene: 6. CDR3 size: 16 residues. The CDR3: CASSLGASGSGGELFF. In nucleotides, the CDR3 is TGTGCCAGCAGCTTAGGGGCTAGCGGGAGTGGCGGGGAGCTGTTTTTT.

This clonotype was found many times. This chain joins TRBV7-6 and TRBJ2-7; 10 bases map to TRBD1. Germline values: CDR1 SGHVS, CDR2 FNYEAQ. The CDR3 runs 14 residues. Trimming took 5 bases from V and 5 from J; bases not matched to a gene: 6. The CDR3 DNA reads TGTGCCAGCAGCCGCAGACAGGGGGCTCACGAGCAGTACTTC. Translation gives CASSRRQGAHEQYF.

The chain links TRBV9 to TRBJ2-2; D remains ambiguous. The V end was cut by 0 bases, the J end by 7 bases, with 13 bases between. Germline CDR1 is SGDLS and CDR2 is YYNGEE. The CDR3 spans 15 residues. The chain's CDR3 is CASSVDVGIGGELFF. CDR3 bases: TGTGCCAGCAGCGTAGACGTAGGGATCGGCGGGGAGCTGTTTTTT.

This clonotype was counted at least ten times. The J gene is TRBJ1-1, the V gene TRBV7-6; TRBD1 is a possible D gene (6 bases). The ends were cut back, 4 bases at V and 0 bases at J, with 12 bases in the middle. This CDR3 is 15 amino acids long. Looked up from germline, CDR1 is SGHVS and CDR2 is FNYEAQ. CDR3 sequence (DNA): TGTGCCAGCAGCTCATCACAGGGACTGAACACTGAAGCTTTCTTT. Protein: CASSSSQGLNTEAFF.

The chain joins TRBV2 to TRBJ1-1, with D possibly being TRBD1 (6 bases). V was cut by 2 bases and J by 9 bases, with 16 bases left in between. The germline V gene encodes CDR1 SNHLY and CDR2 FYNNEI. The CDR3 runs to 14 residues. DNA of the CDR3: TGTGCCAGCAGTGAACAAGGGGGAGGGGGTAAAGCTTTCTTT. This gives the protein CASSEQGGGGKAFF.

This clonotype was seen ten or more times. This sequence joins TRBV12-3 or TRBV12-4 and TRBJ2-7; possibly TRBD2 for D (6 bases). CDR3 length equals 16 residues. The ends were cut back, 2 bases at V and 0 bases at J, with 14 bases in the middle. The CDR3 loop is CASSLMGGGSSYEQYF. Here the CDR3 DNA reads TGTGCCAGCAGTTTAATGGGCGGAGGGAGCTCCTACGAGCAGTACTTC.

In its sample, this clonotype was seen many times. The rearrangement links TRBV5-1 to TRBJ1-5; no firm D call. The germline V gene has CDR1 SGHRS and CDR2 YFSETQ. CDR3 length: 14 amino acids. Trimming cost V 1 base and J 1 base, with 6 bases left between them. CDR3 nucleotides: TGCGCCAGCAGCTTGTTGAGAAGCAATCAGCCCCAGCATTTT. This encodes CASSLLRSNQPQHF.

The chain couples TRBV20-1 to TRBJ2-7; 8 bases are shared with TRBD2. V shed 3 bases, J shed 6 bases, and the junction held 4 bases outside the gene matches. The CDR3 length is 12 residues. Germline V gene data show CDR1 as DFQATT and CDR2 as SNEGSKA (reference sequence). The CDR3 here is CSASGRATEQYF. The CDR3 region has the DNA TGCAGTGCTAGCGGGAGGGCCACCGAGCAGTACTTC.

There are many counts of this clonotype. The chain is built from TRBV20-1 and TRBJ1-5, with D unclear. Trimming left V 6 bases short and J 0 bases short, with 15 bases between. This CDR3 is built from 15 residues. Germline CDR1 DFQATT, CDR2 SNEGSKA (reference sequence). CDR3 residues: CSAQRSHDSNQPQHF. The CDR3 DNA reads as TGCAGTGCGCAACGGTCCCATGATAGCAATCAGCCCCAGCATTTT.

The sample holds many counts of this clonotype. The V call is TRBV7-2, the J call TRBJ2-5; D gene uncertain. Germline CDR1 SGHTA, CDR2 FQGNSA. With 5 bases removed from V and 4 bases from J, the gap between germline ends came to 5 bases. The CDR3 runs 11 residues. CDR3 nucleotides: TGTGCCAGCAGCCGAACAGAGACCCAGTACTTC. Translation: CASSRTETQYF.

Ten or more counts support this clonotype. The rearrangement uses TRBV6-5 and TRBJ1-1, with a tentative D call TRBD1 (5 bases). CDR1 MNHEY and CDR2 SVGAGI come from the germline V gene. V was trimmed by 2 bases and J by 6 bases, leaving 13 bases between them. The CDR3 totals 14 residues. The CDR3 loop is CASSYSSWGAEAFF. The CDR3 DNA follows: TGTGCCAGCAGTTACAGCTCCTGGGGCGCTGAAGCTTTCTTT.

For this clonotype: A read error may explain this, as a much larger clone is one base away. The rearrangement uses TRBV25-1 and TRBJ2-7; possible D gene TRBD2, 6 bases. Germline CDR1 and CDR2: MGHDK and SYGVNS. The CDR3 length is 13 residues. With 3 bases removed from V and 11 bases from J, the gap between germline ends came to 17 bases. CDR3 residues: CASSDPLGGWKYF. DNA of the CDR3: TGTGCCAGCAGTGACCCCCTGGGGGGTTGGAAGTACTTC.